Shown below are 8 T cell receptor beta chains from a single sample sequenced in a study of type 1 regulatory T cells. MiXCR was run by TCRdb on the reads, yielding one entry per CDR3 protein. The sample includes 15,000 to 20,000 distinct CDR3 sequences, about 9.4% of them seen just once. Sequenced material: CD4+ T cells, either the whole sample or a sorted fraction (not recorded which). All receptors come from a human donor in good health.

The V and J genes are TRBV29-1 and TRBJ1-2; 7 bases fit TRBD1. The CDR3 has 13 residues. V was pared by 3 bases and J by 6 bases, with 7 bases of the junction left unmatched. In germline, CDR1 is SQVTM, CDR2 ANQGSEA. The DNA for the CDR3 is TGCAGCGTTGAGGGGCAGGGGACAGATGGCTACACCTTC. This translates into CSVEGQGTDGYTF. The full variable domain, in which reference TRBV29-1 and TRBJ1-2 provide the parts outside the CDR3, is SAVISQKPSRDICQRGTSLTIQCQVDSQVTMMFWYRQQPGQSLTLIATANQGSEATYESGFVIDKFPISRPNLTFSTLTVSNMSPEDSSIYLCSVEGQGTDGYTFGSGTRLTVV.

Comments on this clonotype: This may be a read error, as it is one base from a much larger clone. This sequence joins TRBV5-1 and TRBJ2-1; D is unresolved. The CDR3 runs to 15 residues. Germline-derived CDR1 and CDR2 are SGHRS and YFSETQ. The CDR3, as DNA: TGCGCCGGCAGCTTGGCCCTAAGCTCCTACAATGAGCAGTTCTTC. It yields the protein CAGSLALSSYNEQFF.

This clonotype appeared many times. This chain joins TRBV11-2 and TRBJ1-1; tentative D call: TRBD1 (5 bases). Trimming took off 11 bases at V and 1 base at J, with 11 bases between the two ends. The CDR3 runs 12 residues. Germline-derived CDR1 and CDR2 are SGHAT and FQNNGV. CDR3 coding DNA: TGTGCCGCCAGGGCACAGAACACTGAAGCTTTCTTT. Residues: CAARAQNTEAFF.

This clonotype was seen at least ten times. The chain employs TRBV28 and TRBJ1-6; TRBD1 aligns across 9 bases. CDR1 MDHEN and CDR2 SYDVKM come from the germline V gene. The length of the CDR3 is 15 residues. Germline trimming cut 5 bases from V and 10 bases from J; bases unmatched to any gene: 9. For the CDR3, the DNA is TGTGCCAGCAGTACGGGACAGGGATTAAGGTCACCCCTCCACTTT. It codes for CASSTGQGLRSPLHF.

In its sample, this clonotype is medium-sized. V gene TRBV5-5 combines with J gene TRBJ2-5; no clear D gene. Looked up from germline, CDR1 is SGHKS and CDR2 is YYEKEE (reference sequence). The CDR3 runs to 13 residues. V lost 3 bases to trimming and J lost 1 base, with 7 bases between them. The CDR3 region has the DNA TGTGCCAGCAGCTGGGCGTTCCAAGAGACCCAGTACTTC. It encodes CASSWAFQETQYF.

This clonotype is medium-sized in the sample. The rearrangement joins TRBV6-5 to TRBJ2-2; 15 bases are shared with TRBD2. Germline V gene data show CDR1 as MNHEY and CDR2 as SVGAGI. CDR3 length equals 17 residues. V lost 6 bases and J lost 5; bases outside the gene matches: 7. CDR3 residues: CASSPSGLAGGTGELFF. DNA of the CDR3: TGTGCCAGCAGCCCCTCCGGACTAGCGGGAGGGACCGGGGAGCTGTTTTTT.

The chain couples TRBV7-9 to TRBJ2-3; D is uncertain. V lost 7 bases, J lost 3 bases, and 5 bases lay in between. The CDR3 runs 11 residues. CDR1 and CDR2 (germline): SEHNR, FQNEAQ (reference sequence). CDR3 in amino acids: CASTSTDTQYF. The CDR3 DNA sequence: TGTGCCAGCACCTCGACAGATACGCAGTATTTT. Using reference TRBV7-9 and TRBJ2-3 for the parts outside the CDR3, the full variable domain is DTGVSQNPRHKITKRGQNVTFRCDPISEHNRLYWYRQTLGQGPEFLTYFQNEAQLEKSRLLSDRFSAERPKGSFSTLEIQRTEQGDSAMYLCASTSTDTQYFGPGTRLTVL.

This clonotype has at least ten counts. The J gene is TRBJ1-3, the V gene TRBV4-2; D gene ambiguous. V dropped 0 bases and J dropped 0 bases, with 21 bases sitting between them. The CDR3 consists of 20 residues. Germline CDR1 is LGHNA and CDR2 is YNFKEQ. The CDR3 nucleotides read TGTGCCAGCAGCCAAGACGCAATAGGAGCCTCGTCAATCTCTGGAAACACCATATATTTT. Protein: CASSQDAIGASSISGNTIYF.